This entry is about one TCR beta chain. Antigen specificity is unknown. The data stem from a study of T cell repertoires in cytomegalovirus infection. Turning to the study itself: Indications of both CMV infection and matching HLA type were provided by public TCR beta signatures. Whole-study results and caveats: Public TCR beta family frequency separated CMV-and-HLA carriers, including in an independent cohort.

Germline CDR1 SGHDN, CDR2 FVKESK. Trimming removed 1 base from V and 0 bases from J, with 11 bases in between. The CDR3 extends over 16 amino acids. MiXCR, applied by TCRdb to the reads, yields one record per CDR3 protein. The sample gives approximately 1,000,000 distinct CDR3 sequences, about a third of which show up once; under 15% is in the top ten. The rearrangement joins TRBV14 to TRBJ2-3; no reliable D call. The sequence derives from a human donor in good health (CMV status not recorded). Some clones in this sample may be carry-over from other donors' samples. The sequencing here drew on cultured CD8+ T cells from PBMCs, taken from culture after CMV antigen stimulation. The CDR3 is CASSQVGGKSTDTQYF. The CDR3 DNA sequence: TGTGCCAGCAGCCAAGTTGGCGGAAAAAGCACAGATACGCAGTATTTT.